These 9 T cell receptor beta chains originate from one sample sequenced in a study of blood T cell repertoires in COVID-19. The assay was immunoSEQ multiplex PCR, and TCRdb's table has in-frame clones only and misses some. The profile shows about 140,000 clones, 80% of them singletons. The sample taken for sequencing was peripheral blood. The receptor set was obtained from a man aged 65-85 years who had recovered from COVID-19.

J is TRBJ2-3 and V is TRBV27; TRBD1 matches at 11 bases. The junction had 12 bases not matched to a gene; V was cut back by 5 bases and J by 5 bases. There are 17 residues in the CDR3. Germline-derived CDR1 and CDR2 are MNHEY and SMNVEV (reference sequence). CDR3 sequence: CASSPQPDRGRGDTQYF. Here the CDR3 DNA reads TGTGCCAGCAGTCCCCAACCGGACAGGGGGCGCGGAGATACGCAGTATTTT.

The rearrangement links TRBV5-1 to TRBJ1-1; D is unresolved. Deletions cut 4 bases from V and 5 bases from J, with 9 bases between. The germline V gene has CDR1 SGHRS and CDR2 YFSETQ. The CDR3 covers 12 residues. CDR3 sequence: CASSLDLTEAFF. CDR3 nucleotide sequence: TGCGCCAGCAGCCTAGATCTAACTGAAGCTTTCTTT.

This chain's CDR3 is CASRAAGYNEQFF. The CDR3 region has the DNA TGTGCCAGCAGGGCAGCGGGTTACAATGAGCAGTTCTTC. The chain has TRBV6-5 and TRBJ2-1, with D perhaps matching TRBD2 (6 bases). Germline V CDR1 and CDR2: MNHEY, SVGAGI. The CDR3 consists of 13 residues. Trimming took off 6 bases at V and 4 bases at J, with 10 bases between the two ends.

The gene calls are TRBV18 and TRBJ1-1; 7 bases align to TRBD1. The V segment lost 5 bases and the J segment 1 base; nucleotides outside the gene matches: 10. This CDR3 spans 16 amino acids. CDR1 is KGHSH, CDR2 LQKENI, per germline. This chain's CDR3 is CASSTYLGQENTEAFF. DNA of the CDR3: TGTGCCAGCTCAACCTACCTAGGACAGGAGAACACTGAAGCTTTCTTT.

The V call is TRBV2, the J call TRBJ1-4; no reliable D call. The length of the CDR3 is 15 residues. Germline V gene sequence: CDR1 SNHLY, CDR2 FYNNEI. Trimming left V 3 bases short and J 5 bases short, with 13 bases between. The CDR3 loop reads CASSEGRGVNEKLFF. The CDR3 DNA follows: TGTGCCAGCAGTGAGGGTCGGGGTGTGAATGAAAAACTGTTTTTT.

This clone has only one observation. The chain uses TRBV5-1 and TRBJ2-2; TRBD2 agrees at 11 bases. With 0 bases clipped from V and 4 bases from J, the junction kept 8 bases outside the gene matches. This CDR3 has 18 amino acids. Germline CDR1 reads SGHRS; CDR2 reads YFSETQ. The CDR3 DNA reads TGCGCCAGCAGCTTGGAAGTAGCGGGAGGGCTCGGCACCGGGGAGCTGTTTTTT. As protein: CASSLEVAGGLGTGELFF.

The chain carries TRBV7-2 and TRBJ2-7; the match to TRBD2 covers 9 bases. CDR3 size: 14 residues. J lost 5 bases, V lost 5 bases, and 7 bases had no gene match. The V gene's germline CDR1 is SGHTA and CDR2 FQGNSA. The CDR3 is CASSPGTSLHEQYF. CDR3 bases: TGTGCCAGCAGCCCGGGGACTAGCTTGCACGAGCAGTACTTC.

The CDR3 DNA sequence: TGTGCCAGCAGCCAAGATCCGGCGGGCCGCGATGAGCAGTTCTTC. Translating gives CASSQDPAGRDEQFF. The chain recombines TRBV14 with TRBJ2-1; D is possibly TRBD2 (5 bases). The length of the CDR3 is 15 residues. Trimming stripped 0 bases from V and 8 bases from J, with 14 bases between. The germline V gene encodes CDR1 SGHDN and CDR2 FVKESK.

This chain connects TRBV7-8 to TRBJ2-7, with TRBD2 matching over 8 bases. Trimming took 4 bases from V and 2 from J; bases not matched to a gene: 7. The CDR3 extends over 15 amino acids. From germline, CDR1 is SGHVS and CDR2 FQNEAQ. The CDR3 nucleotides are TGTGCCAGCAGCTCCTCCACTAGCGGAGCCTACGAGCAGTACTTC. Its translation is CASSSSTSGAYEQYF.